Detailed here is one T cell receptor (beta chain). What it binds is unknown. The sample is drawn from a study of beta chain features in type 1 diabetes. The CDR3 covers 15 residues. The germline V gene has CDR1 SEHNR and CDR2 FQNEAQ (reference sequence). V trimming: 2 bases; J trimming: 7 bases; junction bases outside the gene matches: 8. Every bit of the isolated RNA underwent reverse transcription, so sequencing read expressed TCRB transcripts. Assay: immunoSEQ multiplex PCR; the TCRdb copy retains only in-frame clones and omits some. Seen here are around 30,000 clones, about 65% observed once, and the top ten hold about 2.5%. Notes on the study in general: Among all four CD4+ subsets, Type 1 diabetes patients had TCRB CDR3s that were moderately but significantly shorter.

This chain joins TRBV7-9 and TRBJ2-7, with 10 bases fitting TRBD2. Sequences were obtained from Tregs from blood. This receptor was taken from a woman aged 25 to 39 with type 1 diabetes. In DNA, the CDR3 is TGTGCCAGCAGCTTAAGCCTAGCGGGAGTAGGGGAGCAGTACTTC. This translates into CASSLSLAGVGEQYF.